The 23 T cell receptor beta chains reported below all come from one sample, sequenced in a study of early T cells in non-severe SARS-CoV-2 infection. TCRdb processed the 5' RACE reads anew with MiXCR; each CDR3 protein has one entry. The sample lists around 70,000 distinct CDR3 sequences, roughly 12% occurring once. Sequencing used whole blood. The receptor source for this set is an adult who was a healthcare worker with PCR-confirmed SARS-CoV-2 infection or an uninfected control (not recorded which).

The rearrangement joins TRBV12-5 to TRBJ2-7; the D is unclear. Trimming pared 6 bases from V and 2 bases from J, leaving 11 bases between. The CDR3 has 13 amino acids. Germline V lookup: CDR1 LGHNT, CDR2 FRNRAP. CDR3 loop: CASGIDPPYEQYF. Written as DNA, the CDR3 is TGTGCTAGTGGGATAGACCCGCCCTACGAGCAGTACTTC.

This clonotype was picked up one time. DNA for the CDR3: TGTGCCACGCGTGCGGTGGAGACCCAGTACTTC. This gives the protein CATRAVETQYF. The chain joins TRBV10-3 to TRBJ2-5; no definite D call. Trimming took off 10 bases at V and 5 bases at J, with 11 bases between the two ends. The CDR3 loop spans 11 amino acids. Germline assignment: CDR1 ENHRY and CDR2 SYGVKD.

In regard to this clonotype: A much larger clone lies one base from this, so it may be a read error. The rearrangement joins TRBV6-2 or TRBV6-3 to TRBJ2-2; no reliable D call. CDR3 length: 11 residues. Germline V gene data show CDR1 as MNHEY and CDR2 as SVGEGT. V lost 10 bases and J lost 7, with 10 bases in between. CDR3 DNA: TGTGCCACCGCCGACATCGGGGAGCTGTTTTTT. It codes for CATADIGELFF.

This rearrangement joins TRBV9 to TRBJ2-7; unclear D gene. V gave up 7 bases and J gave up 5 bases, with 16 bases separating them. Germline assignment: CDR1 SGDLS and CDR2 YYNGEE. This CDR3 region has 13 residues. The CDR3 loop is CASGRSLRDEQYF. In DNA form, the CDR3 reads TGTGCCAGCGGTCGGAGCCTTCGCGACGAGCAGTACTTC.

This clonotype was counted only a few times. This sequence joins TRBV21-1 and TRBJ1-5. TRBV21-1 is flagged as a pseudogene. This CDR3 contains 15 residues. CDR3 sequence reads: CASGPAGRVRQPQHF. DNA for the CDR3: TGTGCCAGCGGACCCGCAGGGAGGGTCCGGCAGCCCCAGCATTTT.

A few counts support this clonotype. J is TRBJ2-3 and V is TRBV5-1, with 10 positions matching TRBD2. Germline V CDR1 and CDR2: SGHRS, YFSETQ. Losses at the gene ends were 1 base for V and 5 bases for J; bases not matched to a gene: 10. CDR3 size: 17 residues. For the CDR3, the DNA is TGCGCCAGCAGCTTGTATCGAGCGGGAGGGCCCGAAGATACGCAGTATTTT. This encodes CASSLYRAGGPEDTQYF.

This clonotype was observed at least ten times. The V gene is TRBV30, the J gene TRBJ2-1, with unresolved D. Trimming pared 0 bases from V and 7 bases from J, leaving 4 bases between. Germline V lookup: CDR1 GTSNPN, CDR2 SVGIG (reference sequence). The CDR3 has 11 amino acids. DNA for the CDR3: TGTGCCTGGAGTGTATCTAATGAGCAGTTCTTC. Its protein is CAWSVSNEQFF.

This clonotype was recorded a few times. The chain recombines TRBV18 with TRBJ1-6; D might be TRBD1 (5 bases). V shed 5 bases and J shed 8 bases, with 19 bases lying between them. The CDR3 spans 16 residues. The germline V gene has CDR1 KGHSH and CDR2 LQKENI. Written as DNA, the CDR3 is TGTGCCAGCTCATTAAGACCGACAGACCTCGATTCACCCCTCCACTTT. As protein: CASSLRPTDLDSPLHF.

The chain joins TRBV29-1 to TRBJ2-1, with unresolved D. Trimming removed 4 bases at V and 6 bases at J, with 7 bases between. Looked up from germline, CDR1 is SQVTM and CDR2 is ANQGSEA. There are 11 residues in the CDR3. The DNA of the CDR3 is TGCAGCGTTGTACAGCGCAATGAGCAGTTCTTC. Its protein product is CSVVQRNEQFF.

This clonotype showed up just a few times. The chain uses TRBV7-9 and TRBJ2-1; D is uncertain. The germline CDR1 and CDR2 sequences are SEHNR and FQNEAQ (reference sequence). V was trimmed by 3 bases and J by 7 bases, leaving 7 bases between them. The CDR3 has 12 residues. The CDR3 bases are TGTGCCAGCAGCTTGGAAAGAAATGAGCAGTTCTTC. This encodes CASSLERNEQFF.

DNA for the CDR3: TGCGCCAGCAGAGATAGCGGGAGGACCTTGGAGCAGTACTTC. Translation gives CASRDSGRTLEQYF. This chain links TRBV5-1 with TRBJ2-7; 10 bases map to TRBD2. V lost 5 bases, J lost 7 bases, and 9 bases stayed unmatched. Germline CDR1 reads SGHRS; CDR2 reads YFSETQ. The CDR3 totals 14 residues. Drawing the rest from reference TRBV5-1 and TRBJ2-7, the complete variable domain is KAGVTQTPRYLIKTRGQQVTLSCSPISGHRSVSWYQQTPGQGLQFLFEYFSETQRNKGNFPGRFSGRQFSNSRSEMNVSTLELGDSALYLCASRDSGRTLEQYFGPGTRLTVT.

The chain combines TRBV20-1 with TRBJ2-7; tentative D call: TRBD1 (5 bases). In germline, CDR1 is DFQATT, CDR2 SNEGSKA (reference sequence). CDR3 size: 14 residues. V lost 3 bases, J lost 7 bases, and 19 bases lay in between. CDR3 nucleotides: TGCAGTGCTAGTGGGGCGCTGCGATATTTGGAGCAGTACTTC. This gives the protein CSASGALRYLEQYF.

The chain joins TRBV18 to TRBJ1-5; 8 bases are shared with TRBD1. The V and J ends lost 0 bases and 3 bases, in that order; junction bases with no gene match: 4. The CDR3 consists of 16 residues. Germline V gene sequence: CDR1 KGHSH, CDR2 LQKENI. In DNA form, the CDR3 reads TGTGCCAGCTCACCACCGGGCAGGGGGCTCAATCAGCCCCAGCATTTT. Protein product: CASSPPGRGLNQPQHF.

This clonotype was seen many times. V is TRBV7-9 and J is TRBJ2-7; 7 bases align to TRBD2. Per the germline V gene, CDR1 is SEHNR and CDR2 is FQNEAQ (reference sequence). With V trimmed by 3 bases and J by 2 bases, 10 bases remained unmatched. There are 16 residues in the CDR3. The CDR3 region has the DNA TGTGCCAGCAGCTTCCCTTCCGGGACTAACACCTACGAGCAGTACTTC. Amino acid sequence: CASSFPSGTNTYEQYF.

This clonotype was found a few times. The chain carries TRBV14 and TRBJ2-1, with D possibly TRBD2 on 5 matching bases. V was pared by 6 bases and J by 0 bases, with 15 bases between. CDR1 and CDR2 (germline): SGHDN, FVKESK. The CDR3 covers 16 residues. This CDR3 reads CASSSRRGGSYNEQFF. The CDR3 region has the DNA TGTGCCAGCAGTTCCCGGAGAGGAGGCTCCTACAATGAGCAGTTCTTC.

The sample holds many counts of this clonotype. The chain links TRBV5-1 to TRBJ2-5; D remains unclear. V was trimmed by 3 bases and J by 10 bases, leaving 10 bases between them. The CDR3 is made up of 11 amino acids. CDR1 and CDR2 from the germline V gene are SGHRS and YFSETQ. This CDR3 is CASSSRQVQYF. In nucleotides, the CDR3 is TGCGCCAGCAGCTCCCGTCAGGTCCAGTACTTC.

At least ten counts were recorded for this clonotype. This chain links TRBV19 with TRBJ1-5, with D possibly TRBD1 on 5 matching bases. Trimming pared 3 bases from V and 5 bases from J, leaving 11 bases between. This CDR3 is 14 amino acids long. Germline CDR1 and CDR2: LNHDA and SQIVND (reference sequence). CDR3 DNA sequence: TGTGCCAGTAGTATCCTCGGAGGGGATCAGCCCCAGCATTTT. Translating gives CASSILGGDQPQHF.

This clonotype was observed a few times. J is TRBJ1-5 and V is TRBV2; possibly TRBD1 for D (5 bases). Trimming took 3 bases from V and 9 from J, leaving 9 bases between them. This CDR3 is 12 amino acids long. Germline V gene lookup returns CDR1 SNHLY and CDR2 FYNNEI. CDR3 coding DNA: TGTGCCAGCAGTGATATTAGGGGGCCCCAGCATTTT. Its protein product is CASSDIRGPQHF.

This clonotype has a count of ten or more. The chain employs TRBV5-6 and TRBJ1-4, with 9 bases identical to TRBD1. From germline, CDR1 is SGHDT and CDR2 YYEEEE. This CDR3 spans 15 amino acids. V lost 4 bases, J lost 5 bases, and 6 bases stayed unmatched. CDR3 protein: CASSPGQGTNEKLFF. The DNA of the CDR3 is TGTGCCAGCAGCCCGGGACAGGGTACAAATGAAAAACTGTTTTTT.

J is TRBJ2-3 and V is TRBV21-1; the table calls TRBD2, which could not be checked here. TRBV21-1 is annotated as a pseudogene. The CDR3 spans 19 residues. CDR3 in amino acids: CASSAGWVGVAGSTDTQYF. CDR3 bases: TGTGCCAGCAGCGCTGGCTGGGTCGGGGTAGCGGGAAGCACAGATACGCAGTATTTT.

The V gene is TRBV11-3, the J gene TRBJ1-1; the D is unclear. The CDR3 has 13 amino acids. Trimming pared 6 bases from V and 8 bases from J, leaving 16 bases between. Germline CDR1 reads SGHNT; CDR2 reads YENEEA. The CDR3 coding sequence is TGTGCCAGCAGTGCAATTGGTATCGCGGAAGCTTTCTTT. This sequence encodes CASSAIGIAEAFF.

This clonotype was seen only a few times. The chain combines TRBV29-1 with TRBJ2-5, with a tentative D call TRBD1 (5 bases). V was clipped by 6 bases and J by 4 bases, with 15 bases between them. The germline CDR1 and CDR2 sequences are SQVTM and ANQGSEA. The CDR3 consists of 13 residues. The CDR3 protein is CSVARGERETQYF. The DNA of the CDR3 is TGCAGCGTAGCAAGGGGTGAAAGAGAGACCCAGTACTTC.

This clonotype occurred many times. This sequence joins TRBV6-4 and TRBJ2-3; TRBD2 matches at 11 bases. Looked up from germline, CDR1 is MRHNA and CDR2 is SNTAGT. This CDR3 spans 15 amino acids. Trimming cost V 4 bases and J 4 bases; bases outside gene matches: 4. In nucleotides, the CDR3 is TGTGCCAGCAGTGTCACTAGCGGGAGCGCAGATACGCAGTATTTT. Translation: CASSVTSGSADTQYF.